This T cell receptor beta chain was sequenced during a study of spatial heterogeneity in lung cancer. This clonotype was found many times. Its antigen is not known. Points from the study as a whole: Mutation tallies in tumors tracked expanded intratumoral alpha and beta TCR counts.

This CDR3 is built from 13 residues. The V and J ends lost 2 bases and 3 bases respectively, with 11 bases between them. Germline V gene sequence: CDR1 DFQATT, CDR2 SNEGSKA (reference sequence). TCRdb independently ran MiXCR on the 5' RACE reads; one entry per CDR3 protein. The sample shows 17,000 or so distinct CDR3 sequences, more than 5.5% of them seen only once. The time point here: sample taken at primary tumor resection. 72 TRACERx patients with early, untreated non-small cell lung cancer donated samples. The clonotype comes from a female donor with early-stage non-small cell lung cancer. This specimen was lung tumor tissue, taken at surgery. The rearrangement joins TRBV20-1 to TRBJ2-7; no reliable D call. The CDR3 protein is CSARTTAGYEQYF. The CDR3, as DNA: TGCAGTGCTAGAACGACGGCAGGCTACGAGCAGTACTTC.